This T cell receptor (beta chain) was found in a study of blood T cell repertoires in COVID-19. Clones were read by immunoSEQ multiplex PCR, and TCRdb kept only the in-frame ones, dropping some. The table records about 250,000 clones, around 83% of them present only once. The CDR3 spans 15 residues. V was pared by 5 bases and J by 1 base, with 13 bases between. Germline V CDR1 and CDR2: KGHDR, SFDVKD. This receptor was identified in a woman aged 40 to 49 who had recovered from COVID-19. The sequencing sample was made of peripheral blood. V and J are TRBV24-1 and TRBJ2-5; D is unresolved. DNA of the CDR3: TGTGCCACCAGTGGTTATCCTAACTCCCAAGAGACCCAGTACTTC. This gives the protein CATSGYPNSQETQYF.